This T cell receptor beta chain is drawn from a study of control samples from healthy donors and cancer patients. Some clones are missing from TCRdb's copy, which holds only in-frame ones; the method was immunoSEQ multiplex PCR. The sample has around 100,000 clones, just over 90% seen once; the top ten hold about 2.5%. The TCR originated in a woman aged 18-29 years in good health. Sample: blood.

CDR3 amino acids: CASSLLRGMNTEAFF. The CDR3 DNA reads TGTGCCAGCAGCTTACTCAGGGGGATGAACACTGAAGCTTTCTTT. J is TRBJ1-1 and V is TRBV7-9; 7 positions match TRBD1. Trimming at V came to 2 bases and at J to 0 bases, leaving 3 bases not matched to a gene. The CDR3 extends over 15 amino acids. Germline-derived CDR1 and CDR2 are SEHNR and FQNEAQ (reference sequence).